This TCR beta chain was retrieved from a study of shared clonotypes between healthy human individuals. Note on this clone: Its antigen is not identified.

The study's findings and limits: In this cohort, only blood was sampled, and tissue repertoires likely differ.

Terminally differentiated effector memory CD45RA+ cells were excluded from the naive CD8 cells, which were CD45RO-negative and positively selected for CCR7. The table came from immunoSEQ multiplex PCR; TCRdb's copy has only in-frame clones and leaves some out. The sample contains under 1 million clones, 90% to 95% of which appear only once. This receptor was identified in a man in his thirties or forties in good health. The sequenced sample consisted of naive CD8+ T cells sorted from blood.

In nucleotides, the CDR3 is TGTGCCAGCATGCTAGGTGGCGGGGGAGATACGCAGTATTTT. Translating gives CASMLGGGGDTQYF. The chain combines TRBV7-8 with TRBJ2-3, with 7 bases aligning to TRBD2. The trim removed 7 bases at V and 5 bases at J, leaving 9 bases unmatched. This CDR3 is 14 amino acids long. Germline V gives CDR1 SGHVS, CDR2 FQNEAQ.